The clone carrying this T cell receptor beta chain was detected a few times. The CDR3 covers 15 residues. Trimming took 9 bases from V and 0 from J, leaving 15 bases between them. Germline V gene lookup returns CDR1 MGHRA and CDR2 YSYEKL. The entry originates in a study of vaccination and CD4 T cells after COVID-19. One entry per CDR3 protein, called by TCRdb with MiXCR from the PCR reads. The profile shows about 19,000 distinct CDR3 sequences, around 62% of them singletons. The source material was CD4+ T cells from blood, sampled before SARS-CoV-2 vaccination. This TCR was sampled from a human donor who had recovered from COVID-19. The rearrangement joins TRBV4-1 to TRBJ1-3, with unresolved D. CDR3 DNA sequence: TGCGCCAGTACCCTCAGGTTCGGCTCTGGAAACACCATATATTTT. Its translation: CASTLRFGSGNTIYF.